This TCR beta chain came from a study of beta chain features in type 1 diabetes. Germline loops: CDR1 GTSNPN, CDR2 SVGIG (reference sequence). The V end lost 3 bases, the J end lost 2 bases, and 14 bases lay between the germline ends. The CDR3 is 15 residues long. The isolated RNA, all of it, was reverse transcribed, so expressed TCRB transcripts were what got sequenced. Produced via immunoSEQ multiplex PCR; TCRdb's table is partial and in-frame only. Altogether more than 250,000 clones are present, 20% to 25% being singletons, with the ten largest covering around 0.013%. Sorted CD4+ subsets: naive, central memory, regulatory, stem cell-like memory (CD45RO/CCR7/CD25/CD127/CD95/CD27 panel). Overall study findings and caveats: Possible PCR preference for shorter templates applied equally to patients and controls. TCRB CDR3s were moderately but significantly shorter in Type 1 diabetes patients in all four CD4+ subsets.

This clone occurred a few times. No antigen is known for it. This TCR was sampled from a woman aged 25 to 39 with type 1 diabetes. This chain links TRBV30 with TRBJ1-5; D is possibly TRBD1 (6 bases). Specimen: naive CD4+ T cells from blood. DNA for the CDR3: TGTGCCTGGAGCCCTGGACAGCTGGGCAATCAGCCCCAGCATTTT. Amino acids: CAWSPGQLGNQPQHF.